Sequencing of this TCR beta chain was carried out in a study of blood T cell repertoires in COVID-19. Measured with immunoSEQ multiplex PCR; TCRdb has only the in-frame clones, and not every one. The sample includes around 100,000 clones, about 89% seen only once; the top ten take approximately 5.4%. Germline V gene data show CDR1 as MRHNA and CDR2 as SNTAGT. The CDR3 extends over 15 amino acids. The germline V and J ends were trimmed by 7 bases and 4 bases, with 18 bases remaining between them. The rearrangement joins TRBV6-4 to TRBJ2-3; tentative D call: TRBD2 (5 bases). The origin of this receptor is a man in his sixties with COVID-19, enrolled during active disease. The specimen was peripheral blood. CDR3 amino acids: CASTFTSFGADTQYF. The CDR3 nucleotides read TGTGCCAGCACCTTCACTAGTTTTGGCGCAGATACGCAGTATTTT.